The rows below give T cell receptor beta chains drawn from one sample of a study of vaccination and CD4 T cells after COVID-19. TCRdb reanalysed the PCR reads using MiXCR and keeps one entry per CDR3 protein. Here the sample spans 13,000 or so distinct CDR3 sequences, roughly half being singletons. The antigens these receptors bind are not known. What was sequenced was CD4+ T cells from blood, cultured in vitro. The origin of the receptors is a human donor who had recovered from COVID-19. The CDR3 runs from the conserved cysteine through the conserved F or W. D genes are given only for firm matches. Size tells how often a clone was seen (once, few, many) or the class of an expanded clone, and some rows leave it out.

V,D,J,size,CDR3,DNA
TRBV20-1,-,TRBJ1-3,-,CSARTATNTIYF,TGCAGTGCTCGGACAGCCACTAACACCATATATTTT
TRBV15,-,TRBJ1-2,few,CATSSKQLRDTLYGYTF,TGTGCCACCAGCAGTAAGCAACTCCGGGACACCCTCTATGGCTACACCTTC
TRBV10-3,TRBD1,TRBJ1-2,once,CAISEAGTANYGYTF,TGTGCCATCAGTGAGGCCGGGACAGCTAACTATGGCTACACCTTC
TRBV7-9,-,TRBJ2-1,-,CASSYRSRNSGNNEQFF,TGTGCCAGCAGCTATCGATCGCGAAACTCGGGGAACAATGAGCAGTTCTTC
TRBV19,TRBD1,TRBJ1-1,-,CASSMHGQVNTEAFF,TGTGCCAGTAGTATGCATGGACAGGTGAACACTGAAGCTTTCTTT
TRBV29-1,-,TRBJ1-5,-,CSVAQGFHQPQHF,TGCAGCGTTGCTCAGGGGTTCCATCAGCCCCAGCATTTT
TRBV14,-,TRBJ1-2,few,CASSQVGSYGYTF,TGTGCCAGCAGCCAAGTAGGGTCGTATGGCTACACCTTC
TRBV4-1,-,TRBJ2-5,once,CASSQIRKETQYF,TGCGCCAGCAGCCAAATCAGGAAAGAGACCCAGTACTTC
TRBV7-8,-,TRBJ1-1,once,CASSLISGTEAFF,TGTGCCAGCAGCTTAATTTCGGGAACTGAAGCTTTCTTT
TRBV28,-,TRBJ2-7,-,CASSRGATGPYEQYF,TGTGCCAGCAGTCGGGGGGCGACCGGGCCCTACGAGCAGTACTTC
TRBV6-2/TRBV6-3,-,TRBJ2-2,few,CASSYSWNTGELFF,TGTGCCAGCAGTTACTCGTGGAACACCGGGGAGCTGTTTTTT
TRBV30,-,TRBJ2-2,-,CAWRRDQLRTGELFF,TGTGCCTGGAGAAGGGATCAGTTGAGGACCGGGGAGCTGTTTTTT
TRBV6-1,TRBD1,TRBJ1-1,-,CASKRGPENTEAFF,TGTGCCAGCAAAAGGGGGCCCGAGAACACTGAAGCTTTCTTT
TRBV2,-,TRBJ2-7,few,CASWDGDYEQYF,TGTGCCAGCTGGGACGGAGATTACGAGCAGTACTTC
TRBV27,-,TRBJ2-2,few,CASSRTGELFF,TGTGCCAGCAGCAGGACCGGGGAGCTGTTTTTT
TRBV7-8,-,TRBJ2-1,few,CASSLAHLYNEQFF,TGTGCCAGCAGCTTAGCGCACTTGTACAATGAGCAGTTCTTC
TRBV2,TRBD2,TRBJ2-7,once,CASLGGGSYEQYF,TGTGCCAGTCTCGGCGGGGGCTCCTACGAGCAGTACTTC
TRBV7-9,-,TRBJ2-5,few,CATSEQGGAETQYF,TGTGCCACCTCGGAACAGGGAGGCGCCGAGACCCAGTACTTC